The entry that follows covers one T cell receptor beta chain sequence. Antigen unknown. The germline V and J ends were trimmed by 2 bases and 4 bases, with 12 bases remaining between them. Germline CDR1 and CDR2: SGHTA and FQGNSA. This CDR3 has 16 amino acids. This sample stems from a study of CD8 T cells in ankylosing spondylitis. TCRdb used MiXCR to reprocess the 5' RACE reads, holding one entry per CDR3 protein. Counted here are around 390,000 distinct CDR3 sequences, about a fifth occurring once; the ten biggest clones make up roughly 16%. Overall study results and limits: Typical of ankylosing spondylitis blood, it appeared, was a TCR beta motif of under 10 highly homologous variants.

This clonotype was sampled from a male donor with ankylosing spondylitis. The sample taken for sequencing was blood, either unsorted or a sorted T cell fraction (not recorded which). This chain uses TRBV7-2 with TRBJ2-6; D is unresolved. CDR3 DNA: TGTGCCAGCAGCTTAAGTCACAATCCGGGGGCCAACGTCCTGACTTTC. Residues: CASSLSHNPGANVLTF.